The T cell receptor beta chain described here comes from a study of T cell responses to AZD1222 COVID-19 vaccine. Study-level findings and limits: Seropositive AZD1222 recipients at baseline numbered only five or six. Reports indicate that nearly half of spike-specific TCRs are directed at unmutated variant regions. Most donors were white British, females outnumbered males, and clonal diversity was possibly underestimated. Spike-wide vaccine-associated CD4 TCRs dominated at 160-218 and 743-854.

In germline, CDR1 is SGHKS, CDR2 YYEKEE (reference sequence). The CDR3 loop spans 17 amino acids. The V end lost 0 bases, the J end lost 5 bases, and 18 bases lay between the germline ends. To note about this clone: Its antigen remains unknown.

The method was immunoSEQ multiplex PCR; TCRdb's version includes in-frame clones alone and lacks a portion of them. The data hold roughly 140,000 clones, with 91% observed a single time. The TCR was taken from an adult in good health. The sample here was peripheral blood, taken on day 0 of AZD1222 vaccination. The chain is built from TRBV5-5 and TRBJ2-1; tentative D call: TRBD2 (7 bases). CDR3 residues: CASSLALSAGANNEQFF. The CDR3 DNA sequence: TGTGCCAGCAGCTTGGCCCTGTCTGCGGGGGCTAACAATGAGCAGTTCTTC.